This TCR beta chain was observed in a study of identical twins. Study results and caveats: Cross-sectional statistics underpinned the conclusions; the same donors were not followed. Within cord blood, abundant beta clonotypes carried fewer insertions, but memory repertoires showed no such trend.

Template switching, a step in the protocol, added a universal primer site, and cDNA carried unique molecular identifiers. TCRdb called the 5' RACE reads again in MiXCR, with one record for every CDR3 protein. Here the sample spans a few hundred thousand distinct CDR3 sequences, roughly an eighth being singletons. V lost 4 bases and J lost 4, with 11 bases in between. The CDR3 totals 13 residues. The germline V gene encodes CDR1 LGHDT and CDR2 YNNKEL (reference sequence). This clonotype was recorded a few times. Its antigen remains unidentified. The sample also formed part of further work on yellow fever vaccine responses in identical twins.

The chain recombines TRBV3-1 with TRBJ2-7; D is perhaps TRBD1 (6 bases). The TCR originated in a woman aged 18-29 years in good health. Sequences were obtained from CD8+ T cells sorted from blood. The CDR3 nucleotides are TGTGCCAGCAGCCCAGGGGACCTTTACGAGCAGTACTTC. It yields the protein CASSPGDLYEQYF.